This T cell receptor beta chain was captured by sequencing in a study of CD8 T cells in Susac syndrome. The authors sequenced TCR beta from blood CD8+ and CD4+ T cells. The CDR3 loop spans 13 amino acids. Trimming removed 2 bases at V and 1 base at J, with 5 bases between. Germline lookup yields CDR1 ENHRY and CDR2 SYGVKD. Random hexamers served to reverse transcribe roughly 0.45 to 1 ug RNA. TCRdb ran MiXCR on the immunoSEQ multiplex PCR reads and lists one entry per CDR3 protein. The sample yields some 190,000 distinct CDR3 sequences, roughly 92% seen once. A single count supports this clonotype. The chain carries TRBV10-3 and TRBJ1-1; D not resolved. The origin of this receptor is a human donor in good health. Sample: CD4+ T cells from PBMCs. The CDR3: CAISEGRNTEAFF. In nucleotides, the CDR3 is TGTGCCATCAGTGAGGGACGGAACACTGAAGCTTTCTTT.